The T cell receptor beta chain under discussion was sequenced for a study of cytomegalovirus exposure and HLA in healthy donors. Use of 60 Vbeta and 13 Jbeta primers characterized the PCR. The table came from immunoSEQ multiplex PCR; TCRdb's copy has only in-frame clones and leaves some out. This sample carries around 200,000 clones, 70% to 85% of them seen once, and the ten largest clones take around 1.2%. CDR1 and CDR2 (germline): ENHRY, SYGVKD. The V segment lost 3 bases and the J segment 6 bases; nucleotides outside the gene matches: 10. This CDR3 is built from 17 residues. V and J are TRBV10-3 and TRBJ2-3, with TRBD2 matching 12 bases. The sample comprised PBMCs. The receptor's source is a girl aged 2 to 9 in good health and CMV-seropositive. The CDR3, as DNA: TGTGCCATCAGTGACCCAACTAGCGGGGGGTTCTCGGATACGCAGTATTTT. Translating it yields CAISDPTSGGFSDTQYF.